One sample yielded the 21 T cell receptor beta chains listed below, sequenced in a study of blood T cell repertoires in COVID-19. Some clones are missing from TCRdb's copy, which holds only in-frame ones; the method was immunoSEQ multiplex PCR. The sample contains about 260,000 clones, 88% of which appear only once. The sequencing input was PBMCs or T cells enriched from blood (not recorded which). The source of these receptors is a woman aged 40 to 50 with acute COVID-19.

This clone was found once. The gene calls are TRBV5-1 and TRBJ1-5; D call uncertain. V lost 3 bases and J lost 0, with 4 bases in between. CDR1 and CDR2 (germline): SGHRS, YFSETQ. This CDR3 is built from 13 residues. The CDR3: CASSSHSNQPQHF. CDR3 nucleotides: TGCGCCAGCAGCTCCCATAGCAATCAGCCCCAGCATTTT.

J is TRBJ1-1 and V is TRBV3-1 (or the pseudogene TRBV3-2); perhaps TRBD1 as D (6 bases). The CDR3 length is 12 residues. Germline assignment: CDR1 LGHDT and CDR2 YNNKEL (reference sequence). Deletions cut 8 bases from V and 6 bases from J, with 13 bases between. The CDR3 DNA reads as TGTGCCAGCGCCGGGCGGGGGCCTGAAGCTTTCTTT. Its protein product is CASAGRGPEAFF.

The chain recombines TRBV28 with TRBJ2-1, with D possibly TRBD1 on 6 matching bases. Trimming pared 5 bases from V and 8 bases from J, leaving 16 bases between. The CDR3 contains 14 residues. Germline V CDR1 and CDR2: MDHEN, SYDVKM. CDR3 amino acids: CASSQGFLFDEQFF. In DNA, the CDR3 is TGTGCCAGCAGTCAGGGGTTTCTTTTCGATGAGCAGTTCTTC.

This clone was recorded once. The rearrangement joins TRBV10-3 to TRBJ2-3, with 9 nucleotides matching TRBD2. Germline CDR1 ENHRY, CDR2 SYGVKD. V lost 0 bases and J lost 3; bases outside the gene matches: 10. This CDR3 region has 18 residues. The CDR3: CAISESFSSGRLTDTQYF. CDR3 DNA: TGTGCCATCAGTGAGTCATTTAGTAGCGGGAGATTAACAGATACGCAGTATTTT.

The V call is TRBV27, the J call TRBJ2-7; tentatively, D is TRBD1 (6 bases). Per germline, CDR1 MNHEY and CDR2 SMNVEV (reference sequence). V was shortened by 6 bases and J by 5 bases, with 17 bases between the two germline ends. The CDR3 loop spans 14 amino acids. The CDR3 here is CASSQYSGDHEQYF. The CDR3 DNA reads TGTGCCAGCAGCCAATATTCAGGGGATCACGAGCAGTACTTC.

This rearrangement joins TRBV7-2 to TRBJ2-1; no firm D call. The CDR3 covers 15 residues. Trimming cost V 3 bases and J 0 bases, with 9 bases left between them. Germline V CDR1 and CDR2: SGHTA, FQGNSA. The CDR3 spells CASSLAESSYNEQFF. In nucleotides, the CDR3 is TGTGCCAGCAGCTTGGCGGAAAGCTCCTACAATGAGCAGTTCTTC.

V gene TRBV18 combines with J gene TRBJ2-5; D is uncertain. This CDR3 spans 12 amino acids. CDR1 is KGHSH and CDR2 is LQKENI in the germline V gene. V lost 5 bases, J lost 5 bases, and 9 bases lay in between. In DNA form, the CDR3 reads TGTGCCAGCTCAGAGACACGCGAGACCCAGTACTTC. This gives the protein CASSETRETQYF.

This chain uses TRBV11-2 with TRBJ1-5; D gene ambiguous. Germline V gene sequence: CDR1 SGHAT, CDR2 FQNNGV. The CDR3 is 14 residues long. The V gene lost 5 bases and the J gene lost 7 bases, with 15 bases spanning the gap. CDR3 sequence: CASSASGPGQPQHF. The CDR3 region has the DNA TGTGCCAGCAGCGCCAGCGGGCCCGGACAGCCCCAGCATTTT.

The V call is TRBV11-2, the J call TRBJ2-1; 10 nucleotides align to TRBD2. There are 17 residues in the CDR3. Germline V gene lookup returns CDR1 SGHAT and CDR2 FQNNGV. Unmatched junction bases numbered 5, after V lost 2 bases and J lost 1 base. CDR3 amino acids: CASSLSAGGQSYNEQFF. The CDR3 nucleotides read TGTGCCAGCAGCTTATCAGCGGGAGGGCAATCCTACAATGAGCAGTTCTTC.

The chain is built from TRBV19 and TRBJ1-3; 9 nucleotides match TRBD1. Germline assignment: CDR1 LNHDA and CDR2 SQIVND (reference sequence). After removal of 4 bases from V and 0 bases from J, the junction contained 7 bases not matched to a gene. The CDR3 has 17 residues. The CDR3: CASSTVRDRASGNTIYF. The CDR3 nucleotides are TGTGCCAGTAGTACCGTACGGGACAGGGCCTCTGGAAACACCATATATTTT.

The V gene is TRBV6-5, the J gene TRBJ1-6; TRBD1 matches 7 bases. Trimming at V came to 6 bases and at J to 8 bases, leaving 4 bases not matched to a gene. Germline CDR1 is MNHEY and CDR2 is SVGAGI. The CDR3 spans 13 residues. Here the CDR3 DNA reads TGTGCCAGCAGAGACAGGGCCTATTCACCCCTCCACTTT. Its protein product is CASRDRAYSPLHF.

This clone was found once. The chain joins TRBV24-1 to TRBJ2-6, with unresolved D. This CDR3 contains 15 residues. Germline CDR1 is KGHDR and CDR2 is SFDVKD. Deletions cut 3 bases from V and 0 bases from J, with 5 bases between. CDR3 coding DNA: TGTGCCACCAGTGATGGCGGCTCTGGGGCCAACGTCCTGACTTTC. Its translation is CATSDGGSGANVLTF.

The J gene is TRBJ1-1, the V gene TRBV6-5; 7 nucleotides agree with TRBD1. V lost 5 bases and J lost 3; bases outside the gene matches: 6. This CDR3 has 14 residues. Germline V CDR1 and CDR2: MNHEY, SVGAGI. The CDR3 nucleotides are TGTGCCAGCAGTAGACAGGGACACTACACTGAAGCTTTCTTT. Translation: CASSRQGHYTEAFF.

The chain carries TRBV28 and TRBJ1-3; 8 nucleotides align to TRBD1. Germline V lookup: CDR1 MDHEN, CDR2 SYDVKM. V shed 1 base and J 0 bases; nucleotides not matched to a gene: 8. This CDR3 is built from 18 residues. For the CDR3, the DNA is TGTGCCAGCAGTTTATATGGGGCAGGGGGCATCTCTGGAAACACCATATATTTT. Translated: CASSLYGAGGISGNTIYF.

The chain is built from TRBV11-2 and TRBJ2-1; 7 bases agree with TRBD2. There are 16 residues in the CDR3. Per germline, CDR1 SGHAT and CDR2 FQNNGV. The V segment lost 5 bases and the J segment 0 bases; nucleotides outside the gene matches: 7. The CDR3 protein is CASSLKAGSSYNEQFF. Here the CDR3 DNA reads TGTGCCAGCAGCCTGAAAGCGGGAAGCTCCTACAATGAGCAGTTCTTC.

The chain employs TRBV7-2 and TRBJ1-4; 7 bases are shared with TRBD1. This CDR3 region has 14 residues. Germline V gene sequence: CDR1 SGHTA, CDR2 FQGNSA. V was pared by 5 bases and J by 7 bases, with 7 bases of the junction left unmatched. CDR3 nucleotides: TGTGCCAGCAGCAAAGGGGGCAAGCCTGAAAAACTGTTTTTT. Translated, it gives CASSKGGKPEKLFF. Full variable domain (remainder filled in from reference TRBV7-2 and TRBJ1-4): GAGVSQSPSNKVTEKGKDVELRCDPISGHTALYWYRQSLGQGLEFLIYFQGNSAPDKSGLPSDRFSAERTGGSVSTLTIQRTQQEDSAVYLCASSKGGKPEKLFFGSGTQLSVL.

The chain links TRBV18 to TRBJ1-5; TRBD1 aligns across 10 bases. V gave up 4 bases and J gave up 0 bases; unmatched junction bases: 6. From germline, CDR1 is KGHSH and CDR2 LQKENI. The CDR3 runs to 17 residues. The CDR3 sequence: CASSRTGGDYSNQPQHF. CDR3 DNA: TGTGCCAGCTCACGGACAGGGGGAGACTATAGCAATCAGCCCCAGCATTTT.

The rearrangement joins TRBV18 to TRBJ1-4; 8 positions agree with TRBD1. J was trimmed by 2 bases and V by 3 bases; bases with no gene match: 2. Germline V gives CDR1 KGHSH, CDR2 LQKENI. The CDR3 contains 15 residues. The CDR3 nucleotides read TGTGCCAGCTCACCTCGGACAGGGACTAATGAAAAACTGTTTTTT. This codes for CASSPRTGTNEKLFF.

This clone was detected only once. The V gene is TRBV4-3, the J gene TRBJ1-2; the D gene is possibly TRBD1 (5 bases). The CDR3 is 15 amino acids. V was cut by 0 bases and J by 4 bases, with 12 bases left in between. Germline V lookup: CDR1 LGHNA, CDR2 YSLEER. The CDR3 DNA sequence: TGCGCCAGCAGCCAAGAATACGGTAGGGGCTATGGCTACACCTTC. Its translation: CASSQEYGRGYGYTF.

This chain joins TRBV2 and TRBJ2-2, with TRBD2 matching over 8 bases. Germline CDR1 is SNHLY and CDR2 is FYNNEI. This CDR3 has 15 residues. Trimming cost V 6 bases and J 5 bases; bases outside gene matches: 8. CDR3 DNA sequence: TGTGCCAGCAGGGGACTGGCGGGAGGAACCGGGGAGCTGTTTTTT. This encodes CASRGLAGGTGELFF.

This chain connects TRBV3-1 (or the pseudogene TRBV3-2) to TRBJ2-3, with 10 positions matching TRBD1. The CDR3 extends over 17 amino acids. Germline lookup yields CDR1 LGHDT and CDR2 YNNKEL (reference sequence). Germline trimming cut 4 bases from V and 0 bases from J; bases unmatched to any gene: 7. CDR3 coding DNA: TGTGCCAGCAGCCGGACAGGGGGATTCTCTAGCACAGATACGCAGTATTTT. Its translation: CASSRTGGFSSTDTQYF.